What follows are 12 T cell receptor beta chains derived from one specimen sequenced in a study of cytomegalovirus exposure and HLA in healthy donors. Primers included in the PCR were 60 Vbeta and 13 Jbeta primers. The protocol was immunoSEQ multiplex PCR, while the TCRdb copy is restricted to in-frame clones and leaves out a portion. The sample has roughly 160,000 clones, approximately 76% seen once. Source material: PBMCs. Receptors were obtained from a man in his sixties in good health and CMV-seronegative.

The CDR3 loop is CASTQGQWNTEAFF. The CDR3 region has the DNA TGTGCCAGCACCCAGGGACAGTGGAACACTGAAGCTTTCTTT. The rearrangement uses TRBV11-2 and TRBJ1-1; 7 bases match TRBD1. Germline V gene data show CDR1 as SGHAT and CDR2 as FQNNGV. The ends lost 7 bases at V and 1 base at J; junction bases unmatched: 6. The CDR3 consists of 14 residues.

CDR3: CASTPLAGANTGELFF. CDR3 DNA sequence: TGTGCCAGCACCCCTCTAGCGGGGGCAAACACCGGGGAGCTGTTTTTT. V usage is TRBV28 and J usage is TRBJ2-2; 10 bases agree with TRBD2. CDR1 is MDHEN and CDR2 is SYDVKM in the germline V gene. The CDR3 extends over 16 amino acids. The V segment lost 7 bases and the J segment 2 bases; nucleotides outside the gene matches: 7.

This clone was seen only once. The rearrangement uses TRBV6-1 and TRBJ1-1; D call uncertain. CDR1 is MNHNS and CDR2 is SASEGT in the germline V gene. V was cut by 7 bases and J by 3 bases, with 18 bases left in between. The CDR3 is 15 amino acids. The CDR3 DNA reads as TGTGCCAGCACTCGACCCGGTTTCGAGGACACTGAAGCTTTCTTT. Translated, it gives CASTRPGFEDTEAFF.

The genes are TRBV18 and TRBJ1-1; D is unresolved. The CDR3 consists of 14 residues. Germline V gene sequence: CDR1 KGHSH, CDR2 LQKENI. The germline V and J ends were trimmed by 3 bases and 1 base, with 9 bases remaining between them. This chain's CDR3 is CASSPTTANTEAFF. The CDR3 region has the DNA TGTGCCAGCTCACCGACTACAGCGAACACTGAAGCTTTCTTT.

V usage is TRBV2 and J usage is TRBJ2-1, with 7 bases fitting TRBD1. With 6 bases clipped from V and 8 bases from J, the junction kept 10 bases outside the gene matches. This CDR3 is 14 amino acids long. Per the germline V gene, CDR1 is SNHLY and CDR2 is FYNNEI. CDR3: CASSGDSTGHEQFF. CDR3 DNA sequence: TGTGCCAGCAGCGGGGACAGTACGGGGCATGAGCAGTTCTTC.

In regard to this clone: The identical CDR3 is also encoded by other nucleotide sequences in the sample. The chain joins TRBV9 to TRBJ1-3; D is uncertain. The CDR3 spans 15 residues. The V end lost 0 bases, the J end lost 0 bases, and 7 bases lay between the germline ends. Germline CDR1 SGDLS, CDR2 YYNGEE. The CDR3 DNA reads TGTGCCAGCAGCGTAGACAGCCTCTCTGGAAACACCATATATTTT. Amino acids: CASSVDSLSGNTIYF.

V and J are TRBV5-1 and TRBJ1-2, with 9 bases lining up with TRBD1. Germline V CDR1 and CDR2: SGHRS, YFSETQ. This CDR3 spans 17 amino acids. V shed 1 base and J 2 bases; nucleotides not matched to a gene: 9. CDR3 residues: CASSLLPPGQGNYGYTF. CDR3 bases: TGCGCCAGCAGCTTGCTCCCCCCGGGACAGGGAAACTATGGCTACACCTTC.

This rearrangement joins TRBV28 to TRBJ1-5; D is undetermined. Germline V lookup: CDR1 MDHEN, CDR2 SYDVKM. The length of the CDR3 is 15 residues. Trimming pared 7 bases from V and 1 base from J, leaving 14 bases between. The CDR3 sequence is CASIGGGGSNQPQHF. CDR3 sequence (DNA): TGTGCCAGCATAGGTGGCGGTGGGAGCAATCAGCCCCAGCATTTT.

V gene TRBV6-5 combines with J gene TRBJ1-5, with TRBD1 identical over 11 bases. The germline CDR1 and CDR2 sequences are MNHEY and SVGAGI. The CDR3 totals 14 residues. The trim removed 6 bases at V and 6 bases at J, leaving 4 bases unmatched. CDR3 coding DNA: TGTGCCAGCAGAAACGGACAGGGGGCTCAGCCCCAGCATTTT. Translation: CASRNGQGAQPQHF.

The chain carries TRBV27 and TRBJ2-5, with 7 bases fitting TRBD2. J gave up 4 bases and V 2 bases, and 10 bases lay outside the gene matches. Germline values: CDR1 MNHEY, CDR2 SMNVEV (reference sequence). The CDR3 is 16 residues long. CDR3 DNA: TGTGCCAGCAGTTTAAGGGGCCGGGGCGGGGGAGAGACCCAGTACTTC. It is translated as CASSLRGRGGGETQYF.

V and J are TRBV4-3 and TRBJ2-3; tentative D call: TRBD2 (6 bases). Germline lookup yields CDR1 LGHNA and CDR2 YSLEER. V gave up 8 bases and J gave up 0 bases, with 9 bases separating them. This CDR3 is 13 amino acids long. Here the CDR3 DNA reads TGCGCCAGCCGCGGGGCTAGCACAGATACGCAGTATTTT. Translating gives CASRGASTDTQYF.

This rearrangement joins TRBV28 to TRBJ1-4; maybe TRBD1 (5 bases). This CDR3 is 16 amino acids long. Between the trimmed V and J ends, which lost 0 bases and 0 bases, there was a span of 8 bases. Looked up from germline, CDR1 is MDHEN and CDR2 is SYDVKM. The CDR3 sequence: CASSLWGRATNEKLFF. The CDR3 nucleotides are TGTGCCAGCAGTTTATGGGGCAGGGCAACTAATGAAAAACTGTTTTTT.